This T cell receptor (beta chain) emerged from a study of blood T cells in healthy people across ages (dated by TCRdb to about 2015). For context, the study as a whole: Template switching captured roughly one uniquely barcoded TCR beta cDNA molecule per two T cells in model experiments. Using deep sequencing normalized with unique cDNA molecular identifiers, the study measured how TCR beta repertoire diversity changes with age. The donors were divided into four age groups: young (average around 17 years), middle-aged (roughly 42), aged (approximately 59) and long-lived (around 87). To avoid experimental bias, donors of different ages were spread randomly across the sequencing lanes. The study analyzed two additional independent replicas of 1 million unique cDNA reads from the same blood draw for two donors, one aged 18 to 30 and one aged 80 or older. What the study reported, not specific to this receptor: Observed TCR beta diversity per million T cells fell roughly linearly with age, and a significant reduction was already apparent by age around 39. Because donor CMV infection status was unknown, age-related changes in expanded clonotypes were potentially confounded. Conclusive comparison of naive and antigen-experienced compartments was prevented by the profiling of bulk unsorted PBMCs. Compared with the aged group, the long-lived group had more naive CD4+ T cells, fewer expanded clones and increased TCR diversity, suggesting age selection. A strong correlation was found between observed TCR beta diversity and the percentage of naive T cells measured by flow cytometry. Estimates of total diversity based on one million sequenced T cells were regarded as lower bounds and as underestimates.

This clonotype was observed once. It has no known antigen specificity. Per-base qualities were not stored, and no clone one base away is much larger. Single-read evidence is weak. Systemically healthy Caucasian individuals from Russia, some 38 in total and aged roughly 6 to 90 years, were included as donors. About 9.1 milliliters of peripheral blood were collected from each donor into EDTA-treated Vacutainer tubes. Ficoll-Paque density-gradient centrifugation was used to isolate PBMCs, with at least 7 million per sample. Total RNA, at least 5 micrograms per sample, was extracted from PBMCs with Trizol reagent. Naive CD45RAhigh/CD27high T cell percentages were measured by flow cytometry on a PBMC aliquot from every donor. The receptor library was made with 5' RACE. Sequencing relied on an Illumina HiSeq 2500. The second PCR ran for about 6 to 12 cycles and used a J-beta primer mix along with a sample-barcoded 5' primer. Each TCR beta cDNA molecule received a unique molecular identifier from a template-switch 5' adaptor carrying 12 random nucleotides. At least 3 million CDR3-containing paired-end reads were obtained from each sample. First-strand cDNA was synthesized from all RNA with the Mint cDNA synthesis kit, primed by a TRBC-specific oligonucleotide. After uracil-DNA glycosylase treatment, a first 18-cycle PCR used universal primers M1SS and BC2_uni_R on all cDNA. Processing in the source paper ran as follows. Normalization of each sample was performed by random selection of 1 million high-quality reads, each carrying a distinct molecular identifier. Reads with shared molecular identifiers were discarded instead of being binned into consensus sequences. CDR3 identification, clonotype clustering and error correction used MiTCR with a Q25 quality threshold and the strictest error-elimination algorithm. A nonparametric unseen species model using Euler transformation provided a lower-bound estimate of total TCR beta diversity. In-frame beta chains were kept once TCRdb had trimmed the public reads at Q25 with fastp and called clones with MiXCR. Each record represents a unique CDR3 protein, reported with the most common genes and DNA among its rows. The V and J calls were determined by TCRdb, not by the authors. The sample yields approximately 670,000 distinct CDR3 sequences; 35% to 50% were counted once. The top ten clones comprise 30% of the sample.

The TCR sequence derives from an elderly man in good health. The sequencing input was blood.

The CDR3 protein sequence reads: CSASLGTTTNYGYTF. The sequence in DNA is TGCAGTGCTTCACTGGGGACAACCACCAACTATGGCTACACCTTC. The rearranged chain carries TRBV20-1 and TRBJ1-2; the D gene is perhaps TRBD1, on 6 matching bases. CDR1 and CDR2 were assigned from the germline V gene (reference sequence) as DFQATT and SNEGSKA. V is shortened by 5 bases, J by 2 bases, and the region joining them spans 18 bases. The CDR3 starts with the cysteine, ends with the phenylalanine, and has 15 residues. Here the CDR3 DNA is all that survives: 45 bases in frame from base 1.